These 5 T cell receptor beta chains share one sample of origin, sequenced in a study of blood T cells in healthy people across ages. Next came a second PCR, run for about 6 to 12 cycles, which used a sample-barcoded 5' primer along with a J-beta primer mix. In TCRdb, the 5' RACE reads were re-called with MiXCR into one record per CDR3 protein. The sample includes 780,000 or so distinct CDR3 sequences, around 25% of them seen just once. These data were likewise used in another study, on T cells of mothers and their children.

Sequenced: blood. These receptors came from a boy between 10 and 17 years old in good health.

This clonotype occurred once. The chain links TRBV7-2 to TRBJ2-5; 8 bases match TRBD1. There are 14 residues in the CDR3. V shed 5 bases and J 6 bases; nucleotides not matched to a gene: 8. Germline V gives CDR1 SGHTA, CDR2 FQGNSA. The CDR3 spells CASSPRQGMKTQYF. Here the CDR3 DNA reads TGTGCCAGCAGCCCCAGACAGGGGATGAAGACCCAGTACTTC. The full variable domain, with the rest looked up from reference TRBV7-2 and TRBJ2-5, is GAGVSQSPSNKVTEKGKDVELRCDPISGHTALYWYRQSLGQGLEFLIYFQGNSAPDKSGLPSDRFSAERTGGSVSTLTIQRTQQEDSAVYLCASSPRQGMKTQYFGPGTRLLVL.

Only a few counts were recorded for this clonotype. This chain uses TRBV2 with TRBJ1-6, with D possibly matching TRBD1 (5 bases). Germline-derived CDR1 and CDR2 are SNHLY and FYNNEI. The CDR3 sequence is 15 residues long. Trimming took 3 bases from V and 10 from J, leaving 16 bases between them. The CDR3: CASSDLWEGRSPLHF. The CDR3 nucleotides are TGTGCCAGCAGTGATTTGTGGGAGGGACGCTCACCCCTCCACTTT.

The chain combines TRBV20-1 with TRBJ2-7; the D is unclear. This CDR3 is built from 13 residues. Germline V gene lookup returns CDR1 DFQATT and CDR2 SNEGSKA (reference sequence). The V and J ends lost 8 bases and 0 bases respectively, with 14 bases between them. CDR3 region: CSRSTRRSYEQYF. The CDR3 DNA is TGCAGTCGTAGTACCAGGCGCTCCTACGAGCAGTACTTC.

This clonotype has just a few counts. The V call is TRBV7-2, the J call TRBJ2-5, with D hard to call. Germline V gene lookup returns CDR1 SGHTA and CDR2 FQGNSA. The CDR3 length is 14 residues. Trimming left V 1 base short and J 1 base short, with 7 bases between. CDR3 sequence: CASSLEESQETQYF. Here the CDR3 DNA reads TGTGCCAGCAGCTTAGAAGAGAGCCAAGAGACCCAGTACTTC. Based on the CDR3 plus reference TRBV7-2 and TRBJ2-5, the full variable domain is GAGVSQSPSNKVTEKGKDVELRCDPISGHTALYWYRQSLGQGLEFLIYFQGNSAPDKSGLPSDRFSAERTGGSVSTLTIQRTQQEDSAVYLCASSLEESQETQYFGPGTRLLVL.

The chain uses TRBV9 and TRBJ2-3; TRBD1 agrees at 9 bases. The ends lost 3 bases at V and 3 bases at J; junction bases unmatched: 8. Per germline, CDR1 SGDLS and CDR2 YYNGEE. CDR3 length: 16 residues. In nucleotides, the CDR3 is TGTGCCAGCAGCGCCGGAAACAGGGGGCCTACAGATACGCAGTATTTT. Protein product: CASSAGNRGPTDTQYF.